This entry lists 9 T cell receptor beta chains sequenced from one sample in a study of blood T cell repertoires in COVID-19. The data were produced by immunoSEQ multiplex PCR, yet TCRdb's version contains in-frame clones alone and is incomplete. This table holds approximately 81,000 clones, 70% to 90% found once. Sequenced: peripheral blood. The receptors were sampled from a man between 65 and 85 years old with active or convalescent COVID-19.

The chain uses TRBV7-9 and TRBJ1-1; D remains ambiguous. This CDR3 has 13 residues. Germline CDR1 reads SEHNR; CDR2 reads FQNEAQ (reference sequence). V was cut by 5 bases and J by 5 bases, with 12 bases left in between. CDR3 nucleotide sequence: TGTGCCAGCAGCCCGTATCGGTGGACTGAAGCTTTCTTT. It specifies CASSPYRWTEAFF.

V gene TRBV6-5 combines with J gene TRBJ2-4; D is unresolved. V gave up 4 bases and J gave up 1 base, with 14 bases separating them. The V gene's germline CDR1 is MNHEY and CDR2 SVGAGI. The CDR3 extends over 16 amino acids. In nucleotides, the CDR3 is TGTGCCAGCAGTTTAACATCACGCCAGGCCAAAAACATTCAGTACTTC. It encodes CASSLTSRQAKNIQYF.

CDR3 region: CASSDSKQAIQETQYF. In DNA form, the CDR3 reads TGTGCCAGCAGTGACTCCAAGCAGGCAATACAAGAGACCCAGTACTTC. The V and J genes are TRBV2 and TRBJ2-5, with D hard to call. This CDR3 is built from 16 residues. Germline assignment: CDR1 SNHLY and CDR2 FYNNEI. The V end was cut by 3 bases, the J end by 2 bases, with 16 bases between.

The rearrangement joins TRBV5-6 to TRBJ2-1, with 10 bases lining up with TRBD2. V lost 4 bases to trimming and J lost 5 bases; unmatched junction nucleotides: 12. CDR3 length equals 17 residues. CDR1 SGHDT and CDR2 YYEEEE come from the germline V gene. The CDR3 nucleotides read TGTGCCAGCAGCCCTTACTCCTTAGCGGGGGGAAACAATGAGCAGTTCTTC. Its translation is CASSPYSLAGGNNEQFF.

The genes are TRBV6-1 and TRBJ1-2; tentatively, D is TRBD1 (5 bases). The V gene's germline CDR1 is MNHNS and CDR2 SASEGT. Trimming cost V 1 base and J 4 bases, with 10 bases left between them. There are 14 residues in the CDR3. CDR3 nucleotide sequence: TGTGCCAGCAGTGAAGACAGGTCCTCCTATGGCTACACCTTC. It translates to CASSEDRSSYGYTF.

The rearrangement links TRBV7-2 to TRBJ1-1; the match to TRBD1 covers 7 bases. The V gene's germline CDR1 is SGHTA and CDR2 FQGNSA. This CDR3 contains 14 residues. Unmatched junction bases numbered 6, after V lost 5 bases and J lost 3 bases. This CDR3 reads CASSPRDSYTEAFF. The CDR3 DNA reads TGTGCCAGCAGCCCCAGGGACAGCTACACTGAAGCTTTCTTT.

This clone was counted once. The gene calls are TRBV5-1 and TRBJ2-1; TRBD1 agrees at 9 bases. Unmatched junction bases numbered 1, after V lost 2 bases and J lost 4 bases. The CDR3 contains 14 residues. In germline, CDR1 is SGHRS, CDR2 YFSETQ. CDR3 in DNA: TGCGCCAGCAGCTTAGGGACAGGGTACAATGAGCAGTTCTTC. Protein product: CASSLGTGYNEQFF.

This sequence joins TRBV7-9 and TRBJ2-3; 11 bases line up with TRBD2. Germline V lookup: CDR1 SEHNR, CDR2 FQNEAQ (reference sequence). The CDR3 totals 15 residues. The junction had 2 bases not matched to a gene; V was cut back by 1 base and J by 5 bases. As DNA, the CDR3 is TGTGCCAGCAGCTTAGGTACTAGCGGGGGAGATACGCAGTATTTT. Its protein is CASSLGTSGGDTQYF. Together with reference TRBV7-9 and TRBJ2-3, the CDR3 gives the full variable domain: DTGVSQNPRHKITKRGQNVTFRCDPISEHNRLYWYRQTLGQGPEFLTYFQNEAQLEKSRLLSDRFSAERPKGSFSTLEIQRTEQGDSAMYLCASSLGTSGGDTQYFGPGTRLTVL.

This chain joins TRBV29-1 and TRBJ1-2; 8 positions agree with TRBD1. The V and J ends lost 2 bases and 4 bases, in that order; junction bases with no gene match: 15. There are 17 residues in the CDR3. CDR1 is SQVTM, CDR2 ANQGSEA, per germline. The CDR3 region has the DNA TGCAGCGTTGAACAAGGTTTCGGTACAGGGGGTTCCTATGGCTACACCTTC. This encodes CSVEQGFGTGGSYGYTF.